There are a few counts of the clone carrying this T cell receptor beta chain. Its target is not known. The sample belongs to a study of T-cell memory formation after mild COVID-19. Findings and caveats of the study: Mainly in CM and EM were contracting CD4+ clones; CD8+ were in EMRA.

CDR3 size: 14 residues. The V end lost 5 bases, the J end lost 4 bases, and 15 bases lay between the germline ends. One entry per CDR3 protein, called by TCRdb with MiXCR from the 5' RACE reads. The table has 250,000 to 350,000 distinct CDR3 sequences, just under 20% seen once; the top ten hold under 25%. The clonotype was recovered from a man in his late teens or twenties who had mild COVID-19 (a few samples of this study predate the infection). Cell type and time point are not known. Specimen: PBMCs or a T cell subset sorted from them (not recorded which). This chain links TRBV12-3 or TRBV12-4 with TRBJ2-7, with D perhaps being TRBD1 or TRBD2 (5 bases each). CDR3 bases: TGTGCCAGCAGTGGGACCCCCTGGCTTTACGAGCAGTACTTC. Translating it yields CASSGTPWLYEQYF.